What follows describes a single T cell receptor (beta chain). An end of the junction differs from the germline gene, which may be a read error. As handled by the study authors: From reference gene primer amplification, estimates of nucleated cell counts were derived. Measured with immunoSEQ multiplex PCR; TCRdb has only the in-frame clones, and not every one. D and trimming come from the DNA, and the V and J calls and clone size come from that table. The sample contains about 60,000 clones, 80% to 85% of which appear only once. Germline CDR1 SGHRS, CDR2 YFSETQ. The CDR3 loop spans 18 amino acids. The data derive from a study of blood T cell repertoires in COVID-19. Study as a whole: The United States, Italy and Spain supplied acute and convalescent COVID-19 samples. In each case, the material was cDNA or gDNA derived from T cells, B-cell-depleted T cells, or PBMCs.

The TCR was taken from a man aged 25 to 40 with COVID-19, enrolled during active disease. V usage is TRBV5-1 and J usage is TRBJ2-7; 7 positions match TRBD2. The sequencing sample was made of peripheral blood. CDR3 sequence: CASSFPRAGRDLLLEQHF. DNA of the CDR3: TGCGCCAGCAGCTTCCCGAGAGCGGGGAGGGACTTGCTACTGGAGCAGCACTTC.